The 15 T cell receptor beta chains below come from one sample, sequenced in a study of T cells in Graves' hyperthyroidism and ophthalmopathy (dated by TCRdb to between 2017 and 2020). The library was made by multiplex PCR. The sequencing machine was an Illumina HiSeq 2000. The TCR beta CDR3 regions were amplified from RNA transcripts. For the first round of RT-PCR on the TCR CDR3, the HTBI primer set was used together with the Qiagen OneStep RT-PCR kit. TCRdb reprocessing: public reads trimmed at Q25 with fastp, clones called with MiXCR, in-frame beta chains kept. Rows with one shared CDR3 protein collapse into an entry with the most common genes and DNA. The sample data list 300,000 to 400,000 distinct CDR3 sequences, and 21% of these were observed just once. The ten most abundant clones make up around half of the sample. Sequenced material: blood. Receptors were obtained from a woman aged 50 to 60 with Graves' hyperthyroidism.

This clonotype was recorded a few times. The J gene is TRBJ2-1, the V gene TRBV5-1; D is undetermined. Per the germline V gene, CDR1 is SGHRS and CDR2 is YFSETQ. The V gene lost 0 bases and the J gene lost 7 bases, with 23 bases spanning the gap. The CDR3 is 18 residues long. CDR3 in DNA: TGCGCCAGCAGCTTGGCCTCGGCTCTGTCGGTTAGTGGAAATGAGCAGTTCTTC. Translating gives CASSLASALSVSGNEQFF.

The table lists this clonotype with many counts. The chain is built from TRBV11-1 and TRBJ2-3; the match to TRBD1 covers 7 bases. The CDR3 consists of 15 residues. V was clipped by 5 bases and J by 1 base; unmatched bases: 6. Germline CDR1 SGHAT, CDR2 FQDESV (reference sequence). This CDR3 is CASSLGGGGTDTQYF. The CDR3 DNA reads as TGTGCCAGCAGCCTAGGGGGCGGTGGCACAGATACGCAGTATTTT.

The table lists this clonotype with many counts. The genes are TRBV28 and TRBJ2-3; D remains unclear. There are 12 residues in the CDR3. V lost 5 bases to trimming and J lost 3 bases, with 6 bases between them. Germline V lookup: CDR1 MDHEN, CDR2 SYDVKM. The DNA for the CDR3 is TGTGCCAGCAGTACGAATACAGATACGCAGTATTTT. Residues: CASSTNTDTQYF.

The chain is built from TRBV15 and TRBJ2-7, with D tentatively TRBD1 (5 bases). This CDR3 has 12 amino acids. V lost 2 bases and J lost 3, with 5 bases in between. The germline CDR1 and CDR2 sequences are LNHNV and YYDKDF (reference sequence). This CDR3 is CATSRQGYEQYF. CDR3 bases: TGTGCCACCAGCAGACAGGGCTACGAGCAGTACTTC.

This clonotype was recorded many times. The V and J genes are TRBV6-6 and TRBJ1-1; D might be TRBD1 (6 bases). Germline V gene sequence: CDR1 MNHNY, CDR2 SVGAGI (reference sequence). Deletions cut 2 bases from V and 5 bases from J, with 15 bases between. This CDR3 region has 15 residues. Here the CDR3 reads CASSYAHQGMTEAFF. The CDR3 coding sequence is TGTGCCAGCAGTTACGCCCACCAGGGGATGACTGAAGCTTTCTTT.

This clonotype was found many times. The chain has TRBV5-1 and TRBJ2-3; TRBD1 matches at 8 bases. The germline V gene has CDR1 SGHRS and CDR2 YFSETQ. After removal of 4 bases from V and 2 bases from J, the junction contained 9 bases not matched to a gene. The CDR3 is 16 residues long. CDR3: CASSALRDRLTDTQYF. The CDR3 nucleotides are TGCGCCAGCAGCGCACTCCGGGACAGGCTCACAGATACGCAGTATTTT.

As concerns this clonotype: This may come from a read error, since a much larger clone is one base off. The rearrangement links TRBV7-2 to TRBJ2-7, with D possibly TRBD2 on 5 matching bases. The CDR3 covers 16 residues. Germline-derived CDR1 and CDR2 are SGHTA and FQGNSA. The CDR3 region has the DNA TGTGCCAGCAGCCACCCCGGGCGGGCCGGCTCCCACGAGCAGTACTTC. It yields the protein CASSHPGRAGSHEQYF.

Many counts were recorded for this clonotype. The rearrangement uses TRBV20-1 and TRBJ2-3; no reliable D call. Trimming took 3 bases from V and 2 from J, leaving 6 bases between them. This CDR3 comprises 12 residues. Per the germline V gene, CDR1 is DFQATT and CDR2 is SNEGSKA (reference sequence). The CDR3 nucleotides read TGCAGTGCTAGCGAGCTCACAGATACGCAGTATTTT. Translation: CSASELTDTQYF.

This clonotype was found many times. The chain has TRBV6-1 and TRBJ2-7, with 9 bases identical to TRBD2. The CDR3 totals 16 residues. The V gene end was trimmed by 5 bases and the J gene end by 2 bases; junction bases not matched to a gene: 10. The germline CDR1 and CDR2 sequences are MNHNS and SASEGT. The CDR3 DNA follows: TGTGCCAGCAGTTCCCCTCGCGGGAGGGCCACCTACGAGCAGTACTTC. It specifies CASSSPRGRATYEQYF.

This clonotype was counted at least ten times. This chain uses TRBV10-1 with TRBJ1-1, with D unresolved. This CDR3 has 13 residues. CDR1 is WNHNN, CDR2 SYGVQD, per germline (reference sequence). Trimming pared 9 bases from V and 1 base from J, leaving 12 bases between. Here the CDR3 DNA reads TGCGCCAGTTCACGGGGAGCGAACACTGAAGCTTTCTTT. Protein: CASSRGANTEAFF.

The sample holds many counts of this clonotype. V gene TRBV20-1 combines with J gene TRBJ2-1, with TRBD2 matching over 8 bases. The J segment lost 4 bases and the V segment lost 6 bases, leaving 11 bases of the junction unmatched. From germline, CDR1 is DFQATT and CDR2 SNEGSKA (reference sequence). This CDR3 is built from 15 residues. For the CDR3, the DNA is TGCAGTGCCCGGAGGGGGACTAGAGGGTACAATGAGCAGTTCTTC. Translated: CSARRGTRGYNEQFF.

This clonotype occurred many times. The chain joins TRBV11-2 to TRBJ1-2; 7 bases match TRBD1. Germline V lookup: CDR1 SGHAT, CDR2 FQNNGV. CDR3 length equals 14 residues. Trimming took 5 bases from V and 8 from J; bases not matched to a gene: 11. CDR3 in DNA: TGTGCCAGCAGCCCGGGACAGTTAGTTGTAGGCTACACCTTC. It yields the protein CASSPGQLVVGYTF.

The V and J genes are TRBV4-1 and TRBJ2-3, with 8 bases identical to TRBD1. J gave up 3 bases and V 4 bases, and 6 bases lay outside the gene matches. The CDR3 consists of 15 residues. Germline V lookup: CDR1 MGHRA, CDR2 YSYEKL. DNA of the CDR3: TGCGCCAGCAGCCTTAAGGGGACAGGTACAGATACGCAGTATTTT. It is translated as CASSLKGTGTDTQYF.

This clonotype was observed a few times. The chain links TRBV6-2 or TRBV6-3 to TRBJ2-1; TRBD2 might be the D (6 bases). This CDR3 is built from 12 residues. V was clipped by 6 bases and J by 8 bases, with 11 bases between them. CDR1 MNHEY and CDR2 SVGEGT come from the germline V gene. The CDR3 reads CASSWGGYEQFF. For the CDR3, the DNA is TGTGCCAGCAGCTGGGGAGGATATGAGCAGTTCTTC.

Many counts were recorded for this clonotype. V usage is TRBV20-1 and J usage is TRBJ2-2, with 8 bases aligning to TRBD2. The junction had 6 bases not matched to a gene; V was cut back by 0 bases and J by 6 bases. The CDR3 is made up of 15 amino acids. Germline CDR1 DFQATT, CDR2 SNEGSKA (reference sequence). DNA for the CDR3: TGCAGTGCTAGAGAGAGGGGACTAGGGTCCGGGGAGCTGTTTTTT. Its translation is CSARERGLGSGELFF.